A single sample is the source of the 10 T cell receptor beta chains below, sequenced in a study of blood T cells in healthy people across ages. For the second PCR, which ran for roughly 6 to 12 cycles, a sample-barcoded 5' primer and a J-beta primer mix were used. One entry per CDR3 protein results from TCRdb running MiXCR on the 5' RACE reads. The sample holds hundreds of thousands of distinct CDR3 sequences; 20% to 25% are singletons and the top ten take approximately 3.7%. Sample: blood. Source of these receptors: a man in his 70s in good health.

This clonotype was counted at least ten times. The chain carries TRBV27 and TRBJ2-7; 7 bases map to TRBD2. Losses at the gene ends were 4 bases for V and 3 bases for J; bases not matched to a gene: 3. The germline V gene has CDR1 MNHEY and CDR2 SMNVEV (reference sequence). CDR3 length equals 13 residues. This chain's CDR3 is CASSSGTNYEQYF. Written as DNA, the CDR3 is TGTGCCAGCAGTTCCGGGACTAACTACGAGCAGTACTTC.

The chain combines TRBV29-1 with TRBJ1-1; possibly TRBD1 for D (6 bases). V was shortened by 2 bases and J by 4 bases, with 20 bases between the two germline ends. Germline CDR1 SQVTM, CDR2 ANQGSEA. The CDR3 is made up of 16 amino acids. CDR3 bases: TGCAGCGTTGAAACGACACGGGGGCCGGGTGGCACTGAAGCTTTCTTT. Translation gives CSVETTRGPGGTEAFF.

The V call is TRBV28, the J call TRBJ1-4; no clear D. V was trimmed by 6 bases and J by 5 bases, leaving 13 bases between them. CDR3 length: 14 residues. Germline V gene sequence: CDR1 MDHEN, CDR2 SYDVKM. The chain's CDR3 is CASRPTLWNEKLFF. The CDR3 DNA reads as TGTGCCAGCAGGCCGACATTATGGAATGAAAAACTGTTTTTT.

V and J are TRBV4-1 and TRBJ2-3, with D perhaps matching TRBD2 (5 bases). The CDR3 is 17 amino acids. Trimming pared 0 bases from V and 0 bases from J, leaving 13 bases between. Per the germline V gene, CDR1 is MGHRA and CDR2 is YSYEKL. The CDR3 sequence: CASSQDRGIDSTDTQYF. The CDR3 DNA is TGCGCCAGCAGCCAAGATCGGGGAATAGATAGCACAGATACGCAGTATTTT.

The chain joins TRBV10-3 to TRBJ2-1, with TRBD2 matching over 7 bases. The CDR3 runs to 16 residues. Germline V gene sequence: CDR1 ENHRY, CDR2 SYGVKD. V lost 8 bases, J lost 0 bases, and 10 bases stayed unmatched. DNA of the CDR3: TGTGCCATCCTTGGTCAGGCTAGCGGCTCCTACAATGAGCAGTTCTTC. Protein product: CAILGQASGSYNEQFF.

The V and J genes are TRBV4-2 and TRBJ2-5; the D gene is possibly TRBD2 (5 bases). This CDR3 is built from 14 residues. Germline values: CDR1 LGHNA, CDR2 YNFKEQ. Trimming left V 0 bases short and J 5 bases short, with 10 bases between. The CDR3 DNA reads TGTGCCAGCAGCCAAGATGGAGCGGAGGAGACCCAGTACTTC. Protein: CASSQDGAEETQYF.

The chain joins TRBV11-3 to TRBJ2-1, with TRBD2 matching over 15 bases. CDR1 and CDR2 from the germline V gene are SGHNT and YENEEA. This CDR3 region has 16 residues. The J segment lost 7 bases and the V segment lost 5 bases, leaving 6 bases of the junction unmatched. CDR3 sequence: CASSQGTSGRKNEQFF. The CDR3 coding sequence is TGTGCCAGCAGCCAAGGGACTAGCGGGAGGAAAAATGAGCAGTTCTTC.

This clonotype has more than one count but fewer than ten. The chain couples TRBV20-1 to TRBJ1-1; 8 nucleotides match TRBD1. Trimming took 0 bases from V and 1 from J; bases not matched to a gene: 1. From germline, CDR1 is DFQATT and CDR2 SNEGSKA (reference sequence). The CDR3 totals 14 residues. The CDR3 spells CSARDDRGNTEAFF. CDR3 bases: TGCAGTGCTAGAGATGACAGGGGGAACACTGAAGCTTTCTTT.

This clonotype appeared a few times. The chain is built from TRBV20-1 and TRBJ2-7; D call uncertain. Trimming took off 0 bases at V and 2 bases at J, with 14 bases between the two ends. Germline-derived CDR1 and CDR2 are DFQATT and SNEGSKA (reference sequence). The CDR3 is 15 amino acids. The CDR3 DNA reads as TGCAGTGCTAGAGATCCCACAGTGGCCACCTACGAGCAGTACTTC. Protein: CSARDPTVATYEQYF.

This chain connects TRBV7-2 to TRBJ2-4; the match to TRBD1 covers 10 bases. V dropped 1 base and J dropped 7; count of bases not matched to a gene: 4. This CDR3 is 15 amino acids long. Germline V gene lookup returns CDR1 SGHTA and CDR2 FQGNSA. Here the CDR3 reads CASSLGQGAENIQYF. In DNA form, the CDR3 reads TGTGCCAGCAGCTTAGGACAGGGGGCAGAGAACATTCAGTACTTC.